This T cell receptor beta chain was observed in a study of blood T cell repertoires in COVID-19. Study information: Samples representing acute and convalescent COVID-19 were sourced from the United States, Italy and Spain. From T cells, B-cell-depleted T cells, or PBMCs came the material, which was cDNA or gDNA.

The CDR3 has 13 amino acids. V was shortened by 0 bases and J by 10 bases, with 9 bases between the two germline ends. Per germline, CDR1 LGHDT and CDR2 YNNKEL (reference sequence). In the original processing: Using reference gene primer amplification, nucleated cell counts were estimated. The table came from immunoSEQ multiplex PCR; TCRdb's copy has only in-frame clones and leaves some out. V and J calls and clone size are as listed in that table; D and trimming were resolved from the DNA. The data show 50,000 to 75,000 clones, around 92% seen once. The V call is TRBV3-1 (or the pseudogene TRBV3-2), the J call TRBJ1-4, with no clear D. The sequenced sample was peripheral blood. This receptor was obtained from a man aged 60 to 75 with acute or convalescent COVID-19. CDR3 region: CASSQESLGKLFF. CDR3 coding DNA: TGTGCCAGCAGCCAAGAGAGCCTCGGAAAACTGTTTTTT.